A selection of T cell receptor beta chains follows, all from one sample in a study of CDR3 diversity in severe acne. From the PCR reads, TCRdb called clonotypes with MiXCR, one entry per CDR3 protein. The sample lists more than 70,000 distinct CDR3 sequences, 45% to 50% occurring once. Sequenced sample: blood. These receptors were taken from a male donor in good health, serving as a control. CDR3s include the opening cysteine and the closing phenylalanine or tryptophan. D genes are given only for firm matches. Expanded clones get a size class; other rows say once, few or many, or leave the size out.

J	D	V	size	CDR3	DNA
TRBJ1-3	NA	TRBV14	many	CASSQDSGSSGNTIYF	TGTGCCAGCAGCCAAGATTCGGGGAGCTCTGGAAACACCATATATTTT
TRBJ2-6	NA	TRBV12-3/TRBV12-4	few	CASSTWSSGANVLTF	TGTGCCAGCAGCACGTGGAGCTCTGGGGCCAACGTCCTGACTTTC
TRBJ1-1	NA	TRBV6-5	NA	CASSPLDIGTEAFF	TGTGCCAGCAGTCCTTTGGACATCGGGACTGAAGCTTTCTTT
TRBJ2-5	NA	TRBV12-3/TRBV12-4	few	CASSLFDFAETQYF	TGTGCCAGCAGTTTATTTGACTTCGCAGAGACCCAGTACTTC
TRBJ2-5	NA	TRBV5-1	NA	CASSLARSWGRETQYF	TGCGCCAGCAGCTTGGCACGGTCGTGGGGCAGGGAGACCCAGTACTTC
TRBJ2-7	TRBD2	TRBV5-1	NA	CASSSGTSGNYEQYF	TGCGCCAGCAGCTCCGGGACTAGCGGGAACTACGAGCAGTACTTC
TRBJ2-2	TRBD2	TRBV5-1	many	CASSLMGLHITDTGELFF	TGCGCCAGCAGCTTGATGGGACTACACATAACCGACACCGGGGAGCTGTTTTTT
TRBJ1-5	NA	TRBV28	NA	CASSQRDSPQHF	TGTGCCAGCAGCCAAAGGGATTCACCCCAGCATTTT
TRBJ2-5	TRBD2	TRBV6-1	once	CAISGSTSQETQYF	TGTGCCATCAGCGGGAGCACCTCCCAAGAGACCCAGTACTTC
TRBJ2-3	NA	TRBV13	medium-sized	CASSPHGITDTQYF	TGTGCCAGCAGCCCGCACGGGATCACAGATACGCAGTATTTT
TRBJ1-1	NA	TRBV15	NA	CATSPPSVYPCASSSFRNTEAFF	NA
TRBJ1-1	NA	TRBV7-2	NA	CASSPVGLPRAFF	TGTGCCAGCAGCCCCGTAGGTCTGCCTCGAGCTTTCTTT
TRBJ2-5	TRBD2	TRBV27	many	CASSSGRGGETQYF	TGTGCCAGCAGTTCCGGACGGGGAGGGGAGACCCAGTACTTC
TRBJ1-1	NA	TRBV20-1	NA	CSAPDSAGGPEAFF	TGCAGTGCTCCAGACAGCGCTGGGGGACCTGAAGCTTTCTTT
TRBJ1-2	NA	TRBV4-1	NA	CASSQGGQAANYGYTF	TGCGCCAGCAGCCAAGGGGGCCAGGCAGCTAACTATGGCTACACCTTC
TRBJ2-7	NA	TRBV29-1	NA	CSVVGGTYEQYF	TGCAGCGTTGTCGGAGGGACCTACGAGCAGTACTTC
TRBJ1-2	NA	TRBV12-3/TRBV12-4	NA	CASSPGHGYTF	TGTGCCAGCAGCCCAGGTCATGGCTACACCTTC
TRBJ2-6	NA	TRBV2	few	CASSDDGANVLTF	TGTGCCAGCAGTGATGATGGGGCCAACGTCCTGACTTTC
TRBJ1-3	NA	TRBV2	many	CASRPGSSGNTIYF	TGTGCCAGCAGGCCCGGGAGCTCTGGAAACACCATATATTTT
TRBJ2-7	NA	TRBV3-1	NA	CASSQYVSLDYEQYF	TGTGCCAGCAGCCAATACGTCAGCCTCGACTACGAGCAGTACTTC
TRBJ1-1	TRBD1	TRBV5-5	once	CASSLTGTGGAEAFF	TGTGCCAGCAGCCTTACCGGGACAGGAGGCGCTGAAGCTTTCTTT
TRBJ2-2	NA	TRBV20-1	many	CSAPLALNTGELFF	TGCAGTGCTCCCCTAGCGCTCAACACCGGGGAGCTGTTTTTT
TRBJ1-1	NA	TRBV15	many	CATSRGLDTEAFF	TGTGCCACCAGCAGAGGTTTGGACACCGAAGCTTTCTTT
TRBJ1-2	NA	TRBV11-2	many	CASSPPGREHTF	TGTGCCAGCAGCCCCCCGGGACGGGAGCACACCTTC
TRBJ1-1	NA	TRBV7-3	NA	CASSLDTGASGTEAFF	TGTGCCAGCAGCTTAGATACGGGAGCGAGTGGGACTGAAGCTTTCTTT
TRBJ2-2	TRBD1	TRBV5-5	NA	CASSQNSGTGVTGELFF	TGTGCCAGCAGCCAGAATTCCGGGACAGGGGTCACCGGGGAGCTGTTTTTT
TRBJ2-3	NA	TRBV24-1	NA	CATSDPRRADTQYF	TGTGCCACCAGTGACCCCCGGAGGGCAGATACGCAGTATTTT
TRBJ2-5	NA	TRBV5-1	few	CASSLDSETQYF	TGCGCCAGCAGCTTGGATTCCGAGACCCAGTACTTC
TRBJ2-3	TRBD1	TRBV20-1	few	CSALRGLTDTQYF	TGCAGTGCTCTCAGGGGGCTCACAGATACGCAGTATTTT
TRBJ1-1	TRBD1	TRBV28	few	CASSSPDREGTEAFF	TGTGCCAGCAGTTCCCCGGACAGGGAGGGGACTGAAGCTTTCTTT
TRBJ2-4	TRBD1	TRBV6-1	medium-sized	CASSVGTGSDIQYF	TGTGCCAGCAGTGTGGGGACAGGGAGCGACATTCAGTACTTC
TRBJ2-7	NA	TRBV7-7	NA	CASSRRGSEQYF	TGTGCTAGCAGCCGCAGGGGTAGCGAGCAGTACTTC
TRBJ2-7	TRBD2	TRBV10-3	many	CAISETSGDGPEQYF	TGTGCCATCAGTGAGACTAGCGGGGATGGTCCCGAGCAGTACTTC
TRBJ2-7	NA	TRBV24-1	few	CATSDLQEGNNEQYF	TGTGCCACCAGTGATTTGCAAGAGGGGAACAACGAGCAGTACTTC
TRBJ2-7	NA	TRBV7-9	NA	CASSLDRVNEQYF	TGTGCCAGCAGCTTAGACAGGGTCAACGAGCAGTACTTC
TRBJ1-5	TRBD1	TRBV7-6	many	CASSLALTGKGGQPQHF	TGTGCCAGCAGCTTAGCCCTGACAGGGAAGGGAGGACAGCCCCAGCATTTT
TRBJ2-7	NA	TRBV7-9	NA	CASSRTRYEQYF	TGTGCCAGCAGCCGGACCCGATACGAGCAGTACTTC
TRBJ2-7	NA	TRBV5-1	many	CASSLTGTSYEQYF	TGCGCCAGCAGCTTGACAGGGACCTCCTACGAGCAGTACTTC
TRBJ2-3	NA	TRBV20-1	medium-sized	CSASEGSGTDTQYF	TGCAGTGCTAGTGAGGGGTCCGGCACAGATACGCAGTATTTT
TRBJ1-2	NA	TRBV5-5	NA	CASSFPPGDGYTF	TGTGCCAGCAGCTTCCCCCCAGGGGATGGCTACACCTTC
TRBJ1-1	TRBD1	TRBV25-1	medium-sized	CASSETGTGAEAFF	TGTGCCAGCAGTGAGACCGGGACAGGGGCTGAAGCTTTCTTT
TRBJ1-1	NA	TRBV10-3	NA	CAIKEQGYKTEAFF	TGTGCCATCAAGGAGCAGGGTTATAAGACTGAAGCTTTCTTT
TRBJ1-4	NA	TRBV25-1	medium-sized	CASSEWGGEKLFF	TGTGCCAGCAGTGAATGGGGGGGTGAAAAACTGTTTTTT
TRBJ2-5	NA	TRBV13	many	CASSDGVGETQYF	TGTGCCAGCAGCGACGGAGTCGGAGAGACCCAGTACTTC
TRBJ2-7	TRBD2	TRBV20-1	NA	CSAPSREGKDGYEQYF	TGCAGTGCCCCCAGTCGGGAGGGTAAAGATGGCTACGAGCAGTACTTC
TRBJ2-1	NA	TRBV5-1	medium-sized	CASSLERLDNEQFF	TGCGCCAGCAGCTTAGAGCGTCTAGACAATGAGCAGTTCTTC
TRBJ1-5	NA	TRBV6-5	many	CASTPGNNQPQHF	TGTGCCAGCACCCCCGGGAACAATCAGCCCCAGCATTTT
TRBJ2-5	NA	TRBV5-1	few	CASSNSGTTNEKLFFGSGTQYF	NA
TRBJ1-5	TRBD1	TRBV7-9	NA	CASSLGGQGGQPQHF	TGTGCCAGCAGCTTAGGAGGACAGGGAGGACAGCCCCAGCATTTT
TRBJ1-4	TRBD1	TRBV18	many	CASSPTEGGTNEKLFF	TGTGCCAGCTCACCGACCGAAGGGGGCACTAATGAAAAACTGTTTTTT